This T cell receptor (beta chain) was captured in a study of Graves' ophthalmopathy and Graves' hyperthyroidism. As for this clonotype: Antigen specificity is unknown.

RNA transcripts served as template for amplifying TCR beta CDR3 sequences. The authors performed first-round RT-PCR with HTBI primers and then a second-round multiplex PCR. TCRdb called the multiplex PCR reads again in MiXCR, with one record for every CDR3 protein. The data hold 600,000 to 950,000 distinct CDR3 sequences, with about 44% observed a single time. Findings of the study overall: Most expanded clonotypes from thyroid (those above 0.001 frequency) were also found in blood.

Clinical symptoms, serum thyroxine, TRAb, thyroid ultrasound and orbital computed tomography determined diagnosis. PBMCs were isolated from a roughly 10 ml sample of fresh peripheral blood. The J segment lost 1 base and the V segment lost 5 bases, leaving 8 bases of the junction unmatched. Germline CDR1 LNHDA, CDR2 SQIVND (reference sequence). The CDR3 runs to 15 residues. This receptor was taken from an adult man with Graves' ophthalmopathy. The sample consisted of peripheral blood. The genes are TRBV19 and TRBJ2-7; 7 bases match TRBD1. The CDR3: CASSYLWDSSYEQYF. The CDR3 coding sequence is TGTGCCAGTAGTTACCTATGGGACAGTTCCTACGAGCAGTACTTC.